These 10 T cell receptor beta chains were all obtained from the same sample, sequenced in a study of T cell changes during pregnancy in multiple sclerosis. This table comes from immunoSEQ multiplex PCR, and its TCRdb copy is limited to in-frame clones, with some not included. The data contain over 85,000 clones, about nine tenths of them singletons. The sequences come from peripheral blood, collected in the second trimester of pregnancy. The receptors come from a female donor in good health, enrolled as a control in a pregnancy study.

The rearrangement joins TRBV6-4 to TRBJ2-7, with D possibly TRBD1 on 6 matching bases. V was shortened by 0 bases and J by 4 bases, with 16 bases between the two germline ends. This CDR3 has 16 residues. Germline lookup yields CDR1 MRHNA and CDR2 SNTAGT. CDR3 nucleotides: TGTGCCAGCAGTGACTCTGGGGGCAGGCCTTGGTACGAGCAGTACTTC. It is translated as CASSDSGGRPWYEQYF.

The chain recombines TRBV5-1 with TRBJ2-1, with 10 bases identical to TRBD2. This CDR3 is 15 amino acids long. Per the germline V gene, CDR1 is SGHRS and CDR2 is YFSETQ. Losses at the gene ends were 4 bases for V and 8 bases for J; bases not matched to a gene: 9. The CDR3, as DNA: TGCGCCAGCAGCCAAGAGCGGGGGGGCATCGATGAGCAGTTCTTC. Its translation: CASSQERGGIDEQFF.

The rearrangement uses TRBV6-6 and TRBJ1-5; TRBD1 aligns across 7 bases. The V and J ends lost 5 bases and 0 bases, in that order; junction bases with no gene match: 7. The length of the CDR3 is 16 residues. Germline V gene sequence: CDR1 MNHNY, CDR2 SVGAGI (reference sequence). CDR3 amino acids: CASSPQGWNSNQPQHF. For the CDR3, the DNA is TGTGCCAGCAGTCCACAGGGGTGGAATAGCAATCAGCCCCAGCATTTT.

V gene TRBV5-6 combines with J gene TRBJ2-3, with TRBD2 as a possible D gene (5 bases). This CDR3 comprises 12 residues. The germline V gene encodes CDR1 SGHDT and CDR2 YYEEEE. Trimming shortened V by 0 bases and J by 6 bases, and 5 bases separated the two germline ends. The DNA of the CDR3 is TGTGCCAGCAGCTTGGGAGGGGATACGCAGTATTTT. Protein sequence: CASSLGGDTQYF.

About this clone: The junction does not match germline at one end; this may be a read error. This chain uses TRBV15 with TRBJ1-4, with a possible D match to TRBD1 (5 bases). Germline values: CDR1 LNHNV, CDR2 YYDKDF (reference sequence). This CDR3 contains 16 residues. CDR3 region: CVTSRDRGTTNEKLFF. CDR3 nucleotides: TGTGTCACCAGCAGAGATCGGGGGACAACTAATGAAAAACTGTTTTTT.

The chain combines TRBV28 with TRBJ1-1, with 8 bases lining up with TRBD1. In germline, CDR1 is MDHEN, CDR2 SYDVKM. Germline trimming cut 1 base from V and 3 bases from J; bases unmatched to any gene: 4. This CDR3 has 15 residues. CDR3 region: CASSLSGQGDTEAFF. The CDR3 DNA follows: TGTGCCAGCAGTTTATCCGGACAGGGAGACACTGAAGCTTTCTTT.

The chain carries TRBV27 and TRBJ1-2; 8 bases are shared with TRBD1. The CDR3 runs to 14 residues. The V and J ends lost 3 bases and 6 bases, in that order; junction bases with no gene match: 6. The germline CDR1 and CDR2 sequences are MNHEY and SMNVEV (reference sequence). The CDR3 DNA follows: TGTGCCAGCAGTTTGGGCCGACAGGGGAATGGCTACACCTTC. Protein product: CASSLGRQGNGYTF.

The chain recombines TRBV27 with TRBJ1-1; 8 bases are a match to TRBD1. Per germline, CDR1 MNHEY and CDR2 SMNVEV (reference sequence). Unmatched junction bases numbered 6, after V lost 3 bases and J lost 6 bases. The CDR3 is 14 amino acids. The CDR3 region is CASSFGQGLSEAFF. The DNA for the CDR3 is TGTGCCAGCAGTTTCGGACAGGGCCTATCTGAAGCTTTCTTT.

V gene TRBV7-9 combines with J gene TRBJ1-2; D is unclear. Trimming took off 7 bases at V and 4 bases at J, with 16 bases between the two ends. In germline, CDR1 is SEHNR, CDR2 FQNEAQ (reference sequence). This CDR3 contains 14 residues. CDR3 in DNA: TGTGCCAGCATGTTAACAGACGGTAGCTATGGCTACACCTTC. It codes for CASMLTDGSYGYTF.

This clone was observed a few times. The chain employs TRBV14 and TRBJ1-2; TRBD1 is a possible D gene (5 bases). Germline V gives CDR1 SGHDN, CDR2 FVKESK. Deletions cut 0 bases from V and 8 bases from J, with 10 bases between. CDR3 size: 13 residues. This CDR3 reads CASSQDWGRGYTF. Here the CDR3 DNA reads TGTGCCAGCAGCCAAGATTGGGGCAGAGGCTACACCTTC.